A single sample gave rise to the 7 T cell receptor beta chains below, sequenced in a study of cytomegalovirus exposure and HLA in healthy donors. PCR involved 60 Vbeta and 13 Jbeta primers. Generated by immunoSEQ multiplex PCR, the TCRdb table keeps only in-frame clones and is missing some. The data show about 190,000 clones, less than 85% seen once. The sample taken for sequencing was PBMCs. Receptors were obtained from a man aged 25-40 years in good health and CMV-seropositive.

As for this clone: The sample carries other DNA sequences with the same CDR3. DNA of the CDR3: TGTGCCAGCAGCAGGGACAGGGGATACGAGCAGTACTTC. It codes for CASSRDRGYEQYF. This chain links TRBV5-6 with TRBJ2-7; 10 nucleotides agree with TRBD1. V was pared by 4 bases and J by 4 bases, with 2 bases of the junction left unmatched. The CDR3 loop spans 13 amino acids. CDR1 and CDR2 (germline): SGHDT, YYEEEE.

Turning to this clone: The junction differs from germline at one of its ends, possibly a read error. The gene calls are TRBV7-9 and TRBJ1-3; 7 bases align to TRBD1. The V gene's germline CDR1 is SEHNR and CDR2 FQNEAQ (reference sequence). This CDR3 is built from 15 residues. CDR3 coding DNA: TGTTCCAGCAGCCAGGGACAGCAAGCTGGAAACACCATATATTTT. Its protein product is CSSSQGQQAGNTIYF.

The chain links TRBV6-4 to TRBJ2-2; 7 bases line up with TRBD1. Trimming at V came to 9 bases and at J to 2 bases, leaving 15 bases not matched to a gene. The CDR3 runs to 17 residues. CDR1 and CDR2 (germline): MRHNA, SNTAGT. CDR3 coding DNA: TGTGCCAGAGCTGGGGACAGTCGCCGAAATAACACCGGGGAGCTGTTTTTT. Its protein product is CARAGDSRRNNTGELFF.

Here the CDR3 DNA reads TGTGCCAGCAGCCCCGGACTAGTCACAGATACGCAGTATTTT. Its protein is CASSPGLVTDTQYF. The gene calls are TRBV11-3 and TRBJ2-3, with 7 bases lining up with TRBD2. V lost 5 bases and J lost 2; bases outside the gene matches: 4. This CDR3 region has 14 residues. In germline, CDR1 is SGHNT, CDR2 YENEEA.

V usage is TRBV19 and J usage is TRBJ2-5; 9 bases match TRBD1. The germline CDR1 and CDR2 sequences are LNHDA and SQIVND (reference sequence). Germline trimming cut 5 bases from V and 9 bases from J; bases unmatched to any gene: 7. The CDR3 loop spans 13 amino acids. The CDR3 loop reads CASSPGTGQSQYF. The CDR3 nucleotides read TGTGCCAGTAGTCCCGGGACAGGGCAGTCCCAGTACTTC.

The V and J genes are TRBV7-6 and TRBJ2-6; D is perhaps TRBD1 (5 bases). V shed 0 bases and J shed 4 bases, with 10 bases lying between them. CDR1 and CDR2 (germline): SGHVS, FNYEAQ. This CDR3 region has 16 residues. The CDR3 is CASSLAAGSGANVLTF. The CDR3, as DNA: TGTGCCAGCAGCTTAGCGGCAGGGTCGGGGGCCAACGTCCTGACTTTC.

This clone was picked up a small number of times. The V gene is TRBV4-2, the J gene TRBJ2-2, with 12 bases that match TRBD2. The CDR3 totals 18 residues. Trimming took 0 bases from V and 4 from J; bases not matched to a gene: 6. Germline V gene sequence: CDR1 LGHNA, CDR2 YNFKEQ. The CDR3 reads CASSQDPSGRVSTGELFF. CDR3 nucleotide sequence: TGTGCCAGCAGCCAAGATCCTAGCGGGAGGGTTAGCACCGGGGAGCTGTTTTTT.